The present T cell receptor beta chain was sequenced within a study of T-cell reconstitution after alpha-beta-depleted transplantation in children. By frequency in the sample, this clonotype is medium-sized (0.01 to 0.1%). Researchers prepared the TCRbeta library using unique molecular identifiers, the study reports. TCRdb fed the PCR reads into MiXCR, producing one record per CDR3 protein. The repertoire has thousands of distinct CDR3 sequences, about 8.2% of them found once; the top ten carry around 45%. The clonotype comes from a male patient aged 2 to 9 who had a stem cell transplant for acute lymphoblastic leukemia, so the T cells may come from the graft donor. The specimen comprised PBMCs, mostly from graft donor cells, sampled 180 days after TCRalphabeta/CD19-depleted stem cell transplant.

The CDR3 DNA is TGTGCCAGCAGCCCTACTAGCGGGAGGGCCACTGAGCAGTTCTTC. As protein: CASSPTSGRATEQFF. This chain links TRBV7-9 with TRBJ2-1; 13 bases map to TRBD2. The V segment lost 5 bases and the J segment 9 bases; nucleotides outside the gene matches: 7. This CDR3 spans 15 amino acids. Germline values: CDR1 SEHNR, CDR2 FQNEAQ (reference sequence).